The 31 T cell receptor beta chains below all came from one sample that was sequenced in a study of Graves' ophthalmopathy and Graves' hyperthyroidism. Amplified material comprised TCR beta CDR3 regions derived from RNA transcripts. In the first round, RT-PCR was carried out with HTBI primers, and a multiplex PCR formed the second round. TCRdb re-analysed the multiplex PCR reads in MiXCR, keeping a single row per CDR3 protein. The table has under 800,000 distinct CDR3 sequences, 22% seen once. Specimen: peripheral blood. The receptors here all came from a young woman with stable Graves' hyperthyroidism. Some clones in this sample may be carry-over from other donors' samples.

This clonotype was detected ten times or more. V gene TRBV11-2 combines with J gene TRBJ2-4; 11 positions agree with TRBD2. Germline assignment: CDR1 SGHAT and CDR2 FQNNGV. After removal of 2 bases from V and 0 bases from J, the junction contained 6 bases not matched to a gene. The CDR3 has 18 residues. The CDR3 protein is CASSLMVAGGLAKNIQYF. In DNA form, the CDR3 reads TGTGCCAGCAGCTTAATGGTAGCGGGGGGGCTAGCCAAAAACATTCAGTACTTC.

As regards this clonotype: Since the CDR3 does not end with the conserved phenylalanine or tryptophan, this likely comes from a read error. The DNA is left out, because the CDR3 cannot be placed on it with certainty; the CDR3 is given as TCRdb lists it. The V and J genes are TRBV12-3 or TRBV12-4 and TRBJ2-5; TRBD1 is the table's D call, not checked against the DNA. Inclusive of both ends, the CDR3 amounts to 15 amino acids. CDR3 sequence reads: CASSLITGGQETQDY.

The rearrangement joins TRBV20-1 to TRBJ2-7; D uncertain. V was clipped by 3 bases and J by 3 bases, with 9 bases between them. This CDR3 is built from 12 residues. The germline V gene encodes CDR1 DFQATT and CDR2 SNEGSKA (reference sequence). For the CDR3, the DNA is TGCAGTGCTAGGACGGCTAACTACGAGCAGTACTTC. Residues: CSARTANYEQYF.

J is TRBJ1-2 and V is TRBV7-8, with D possibly being TRBD1 (6 bases). Looked up from germline, CDR1 is SGHVS and CDR2 is FQNEAQ. V was pared by 1 base and J by 7 bases, with 10 bases between. The length of the CDR3 is 13 residues. CDR3 DNA: TGTGCCAGCAGCTTAGAGGGGGGTCGTGGCTACACCTTC. Amino acid sequence: CASSLEGGRGYTF.

This sequence joins TRBV28 and TRBJ2-7, with 11 bases that match TRBD1. V gave up 8 bases and J gave up 3 bases; unmatched junction bases: 6. Germline values: CDR1 MDHEN, CDR2 SYDVKM. CDR3 length equals 14 residues. CDR3 in DNA: TGTGCCAGCGAAAGGGACAGGGGGAACTACGAGCAGTACTTC. Residues: CASERDRGNYEQYF.

The chain joins TRBV12-3 or TRBV12-4 to TRBJ2-7; D possibly corresponds to TRBD1 (5 bases). V lost 6 bases to trimming and J lost 6 bases, with 15 bases between them. The CDR3 length is 13 residues. CDR3 protein: CASSQQEVSEQYF. The CDR3 nucleotides are TGTGCCAGCAGCCAACAGGAAGTGTCCGAGCAGTACTTC.

This clonotype was observed many times. V is TRBV11-2 and J is TRBJ1-6; D unclear. Germline V CDR1 and CDR2: SGHAT, FQNNGV. V was cut by 5 bases and J by 5 bases, with 13 bases left in between. This CDR3 contains 15 residues. CDR3 in amino acids: CASSPSVGNNSPLHF. In nucleotides, the CDR3 is TGTGCCAGCAGCCCCAGCGTCGGGAATAATTCACCCCTCCACTTT.

The sample holds many counts of this clonotype. The chain uses TRBV5-1 and TRBJ1-1; no clear D gene. Germline CDR1 SGHRS, CDR2 YFSETQ. This CDR3 region has 14 residues. Between the trimmed V and J ends, which lost 0 bases and 1 base, there was a span of 7 bases. In DNA, the CDR3 is TGCGCCAGCAGCTTGGTACCGGAGAACACTGAAGCTTTCTTT. It translates to CASSLVPENTEAFF.

This clonotype occurred many times. The chain uses TRBV12-3 or TRBV12-4 and TRBJ2-7, with a tentative D call TRBD2 (5 bases). V lost 4 bases, J lost 7 bases, and 8 bases lay in between. The CDR3 length is 11 residues. CDR3 residues: CASSSRGEQYF. CDR3 DNA sequence: TGTGCCAGCAGTTCCAGAGGGGAGCAGTACTTC.

Ten or more counts support this clonotype. The chain carries TRBV6-2 or TRBV6-3 and TRBJ2-7; 10 bases map to TRBD2. The CDR3 runs 15 residues. Per the germline V gene, CDR1 is MNHEY and CDR2 is SVGEGT. V lost 2 bases to trimming and J lost 3 bases; unmatched junction nucleotides: 4. The CDR3 sequence: CASSYPGLANYEQYF. CDR3 coding DNA: TGTGCCAGCAGTTACCCGGGACTAGCGAACTACGAGCAGTACTTC.

In this sample, this clonotype turned up many times. The chain uses TRBV20-1 and TRBJ2-7; perhaps TRBD1 as D (6 bases). There are 14 residues in the CDR3. The germline V gene encodes CDR1 DFQATT and CDR2 SNEGSKA (reference sequence). Trimming took off 6 bases at V and 0 bases at J, with 15 bases between the two ends. CDR3: CSAPGTLGSYEQYF. CDR3 bases: TGCAGTGCGCCCGGGACATTAGGCTCCTACGAGCAGTACTTC.

In this sample, this clonotype turned up many times. V is TRBV6-2 or TRBV6-3 and J is TRBJ2-7; D is perhaps TRBD1 or TRBD2 (5 bases each). Germline values: CDR1 MNHEY, CDR2 SVGEGT. V lost 6 bases and J lost 5, with 20 bases in between. CDR3 size: 15 residues. CDR3 coding DNA: TGTGCCAGCAGCCGGACCGACGGGACGGTCCACGAGCAGTACTTC. It encodes CASSRTDGTVHEQYF.

This clonotype was counted ten times or more. This chain links TRBV18 with TRBJ1-2; no reliable D call. Between the trimmed V and J ends, which lost 1 base and 7 bases, there was a span of 13 bases. Germline CDR1 and CDR2: KGHSH and LQKENI. There are 14 residues in the CDR3. The CDR3 nucleotides read TGTGCCAGCTCACCACAACAGTTGGGAGGTGGCTACACCTTC. Residues: CASSPQQLGGGYTF.

The chain links TRBV5-1 to TRBJ2-7, with a possible D match to TRBD2 (5 bases). The ends were cut back, 0 bases at V and 3 bases at J, with 10 bases in the middle. Germline V gene sequence: CDR1 SGHRS, CDR2 YFSETQ. The CDR3 is 14 amino acids. CDR3 sequence: CASSLESDFYEQYF. The CDR3 DNA reads TGCGCCAGCAGCTTGGAGTCGGACTTCTACGAGCAGTACTTC.

This clonotype was found many times. The chain employs TRBV6-2 or TRBV6-3 and TRBJ1-1; D not certain. Germline assignment: CDR1 MNHEY and CDR2 SVGEGT. The CDR3 runs 14 residues. V gave up 6 bases and J gave up 4 bases, with 15 bases separating them. The chain's CDR3 is CASRDSIGITEAFF. CDR3 DNA sequence: TGTGCCAGCAGGGACTCCATTGGTATCACTGAAGCTTTCTTT.

This clonotype was recorded at least ten times. CDR3 protein: CSARGGLDTGELFF. The CDR3 bases are TGCAGTGCTAGGGGGGGATTGGACACCGGGGAGCTGTTTTTT. The rearrangement links TRBV20-1 to TRBJ2-2; TRBD2 might be the D (6 bases). The CDR3 loop spans 14 amino acids. The germline gives CDR1 DFQATT, CDR2 SNEGSKA (reference sequence). V lost 3 bases to trimming and J lost 3 bases, with 11 bases between them.

In its sample, this clonotype was seen many times. The chain joins TRBV30 to TRBJ1-5, with D possibly TRBD1 on 5 matching bases. Per germline, CDR1 GTSNPN and CDR2 SVGIG (reference sequence). V was trimmed by 1 base and J by 5 bases, leaving 12 bases between them. The CDR3 contains 14 residues. This chain's CDR3 is CAWSAGQGHQPQHF. The CDR3 nucleotides read TGTGCCTGGAGTGCCGGGCAGGGACATCAGCCCCAGCATTTT.

The table lists this clonotype with a few counts. The junction and the germline gene differ at one end; a read error may be behind it. The chain has TRBV6-1 and TRBJ1-5; 7 bases fit TRBD1. Germline V gene data show CDR1 as MNHNS and CDR2 as SASEGT. CDR3 length: 16 amino acids. The CDR3 loop reads CASTPQGPSTNQPQHF. In DNA, the CDR3 is TGTGCGAGCACCCCACAGGGGCCCTCCACGAATCAGCCCCAGCATTTT.

The sample holds many counts of this clonotype. The CDR3 DNA reads TGTGCCAGCAGCGCCTCCCTGACAGGGAGCGGAAACACCATATATTTT. Its protein is CASSASLTGSGNTIYF. The chain uses TRBV6-1 and TRBJ1-3; 7 nucleotides align to TRBD1. Losses at the gene ends were 6 bases for V and 4 bases for J; bases not matched to a gene: 12. The CDR3 contains 16 residues. Germline V gene data show CDR1 as MNHNS and CDR2 as SASEGT.

The chain carries TRBV2 and TRBJ2-1, with 8 nucleotides matching TRBD2. This CDR3 comprises 15 residues. J gave up 6 bases and V 5 bases, and 9 bases lay outside the gene matches. Germline V lookup: CDR1 SNHLY, CDR2 FYNNEI. The CDR3 sequence is CASSFFRRGVNEQFF. CDR3 nucleotides: TGTGCCAGCAGTTTTTTTCGGCGGGGGGTCAATGAGCAGTTCTTC.

The table lists this clonotype with a few counts. The chain joins TRBV19 to TRBJ1-6, with 7 positions matching TRBD1. The V and J ends lost 5 bases and 10 bases, in that order; junction bases with no gene match: 8. Germline loops: CDR1 LNHDA, CDR2 SQIVND (reference sequence). The length of the CDR3 is 14 residues. CDR3: CASSAYRGSSPLHF. The DNA for the CDR3 is TGTGCCAGTAGTGCATACAGGGGTAGCTCACCCCTCCACTTT.

The V gene is TRBV20-1, the J gene TRBJ2-2; 8 bases align to TRBD1. The CDR3 spans 14 residues. Per germline, CDR1 DFQATT and CDR2 SNEGSKA (reference sequence). V lost 6 bases and J lost 3; bases outside the gene matches: 6. CDR3 coding DNA: TGCAGTGCCCATCAGGGGGCGGACACCGGGGAGCTGTTTTTT. It codes for CSAHQGADTGELFF.

The rearrangement joins TRBV11-3 to TRBJ2-5, with 12 bases lining up with TRBD2. The V gene end was trimmed by 5 bases and the J gene end by 5 bases; junction bases not matched to a gene: 12. The germline CDR1 and CDR2 sequences are SGHNT and YENEEA. CDR3 length equals 17 residues. CDR3 nucleotide sequence: TGTGCCAGCAGCCGCTCTAGCGGGGGGGGACCGGGCGAGACCCAGTACTTC. Translated, it gives CASSRSSGGGPGETQYF.

In its sample, this clonotype was seen many times. The chain carries TRBV6-1 and TRBJ1-1, with a possible D match to TRBD1 (5 bases). The germline CDR1 and CDR2 sequences are MNHNS and SASEGT. Trimming stripped 7 bases from V and 1 base from J, with 10 bases between. The CDR3 totals 13 residues. DNA of the CDR3: TGTGCCAGCATTGACAGCCCGAACACTGAAGCTTTCTTT. Protein product: CASIDSPNTEAFF.

The sample holds many counts of this clonotype. The V call is TRBV25-1, the J call TRBJ1-6; no clear D. The germline CDR1 and CDR2 sequences are MGHDK and SYGVNS. The CDR3 loop spans 16 amino acids. V was clipped by 3 bases and J by 1 base, with 10 bases between them. The DNA for the CDR3 is TGTGCCAGCAGTGATCGCGAAAGGTCCTATAATTCACCCCTCCACTTT. Translated, it gives CASSDRERSYNSPLHF. Full variable domain (missing parts from reference TRBV25-1 and TRBJ1-6): EADIYQTPRYLVIGTGKKITLECSQTMGHDKMYWYQQDPGMELHLIHYSYGVNSTEKGDLSSESTVSRIRTEHFPLTLESARPSHTSQYLCASSDRERSYNSPLHFGNGTRLTVT.

The sample holds many counts of this clonotype. A much larger clonotype is one base distant, so this may be a read error. This chain joins TRBV6-5 and TRBJ1-6; 7 bases match TRBD1. This CDR3 region has 15 residues. Per germline, CDR1 MNHEY and CDR2 SVGAGI. CDR3 DNA sequence: TGTGCCAGCAGTTACCAGACAGGGAATAATTCACACCTCCACTTT. It codes for CASSYQTGNNSHLHF.

This chain joins TRBV4-1 and TRBJ1-1; 8 bases map to TRBD1. Losses at the gene ends were 1 base for V and 4 bases for J; bases not matched to a gene: 11. This CDR3 region has 17 residues. Germline V gene sequence: CDR1 MGHRA, CDR2 YSYEKL. CDR3: CASSQGPGGDGSTEAFF. The CDR3 bases are TGCGCCAGCAGCCAAGGTCCAGGGGGCGATGGCAGCACTGAAGCTTTCTTT.

This clonotype was seen ten or more times. This chain links TRBV7-2 with TRBJ2-5; D may be TRBD2 (5 bases). V lost 3 bases to trimming and J lost 3 bases, with 11 bases between them. CDR3 length: 14 residues. Germline V CDR1 and CDR2: SGHTA, FQGNSA. The CDR3 loop reads CASSFEDWEETQYF. CDR3 coding DNA: TGTGCCAGCAGCTTCGAGGACTGGGAAGAGACCCAGTACTTC.

The genes are TRBV12-3 or TRBV12-4 and TRBJ1-2, with D unresolved. This CDR3 contains 11 residues. The V end lost 1 base, the J end lost 7 bases, and 4 bases lay between the germline ends. The CDR3 bases are TGTGCCAGCAGTTTAGACCCTGGCTACACCTTC. The encoded protein is CASSLDPGYTF.

This clonotype was picked up a small number of times. The rearrangement uses TRBV6-1 and TRBJ2-7, with D uncertain. This CDR3 has 13 amino acids. V was clipped by 4 bases and J by 2 bases, with 9 bases between them. CDR1 is MNHNS and CDR2 is SASEGT in the germline V gene. The CDR3 region is CASSGWQTYEQYF. The CDR3 DNA reads TGTGCCAGCAGTGGTTGGCAGACCTACGAGCAGTACTTC.

This clonotype showed up many times. J is TRBJ1-5 and V is TRBV27, with TRBD1 as a possible D gene (5 bases). V shed 4 bases and J shed 6 bases, with 16 bases lying between them. The germline CDR1 and CDR2 sequences are MNHEY and SMNVEV (reference sequence). The CDR3 is made up of 15 amino acids. As DNA, the CDR3 is TGTGCCAGCAGTTCATCGCCGGGACTTGGTCAGCCCCAGCATTTT. It encodes CASSSSPGLGQPQHF.